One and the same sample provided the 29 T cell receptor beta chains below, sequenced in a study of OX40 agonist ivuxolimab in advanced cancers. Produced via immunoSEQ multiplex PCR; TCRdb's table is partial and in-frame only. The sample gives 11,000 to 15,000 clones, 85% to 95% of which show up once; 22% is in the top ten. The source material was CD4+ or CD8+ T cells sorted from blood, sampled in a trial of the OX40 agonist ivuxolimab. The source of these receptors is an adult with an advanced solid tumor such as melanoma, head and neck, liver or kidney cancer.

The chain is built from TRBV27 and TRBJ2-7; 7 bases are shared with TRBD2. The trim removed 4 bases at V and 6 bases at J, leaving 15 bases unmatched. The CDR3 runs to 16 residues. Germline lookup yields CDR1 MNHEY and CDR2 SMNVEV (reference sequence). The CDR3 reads CASSSIAGTTLGEQYF. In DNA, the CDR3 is TGTGCCAGCAGTTCAATCGCCGGGACTACCCTTGGCGAGCAGTACTTC.

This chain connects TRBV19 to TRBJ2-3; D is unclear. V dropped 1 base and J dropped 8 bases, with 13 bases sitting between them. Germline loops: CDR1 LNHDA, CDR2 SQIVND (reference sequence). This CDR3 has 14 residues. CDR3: CASSIVYWNGTQYF. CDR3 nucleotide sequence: TGTGCCAGTAGTATAGTCTACTGGAACGGTACGCAGTATTTT. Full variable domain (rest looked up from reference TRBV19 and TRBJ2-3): DGGITQSPKYLFRKEGQNVTLSCEQNLNHDAMYWYRQDPGQGLRLIYYSQIVNDFQKGDIAEGYSVSREKKESFPLTVTSAQKNPTAFYLCASSIVYWNGTQYFGPGTRLTVL.

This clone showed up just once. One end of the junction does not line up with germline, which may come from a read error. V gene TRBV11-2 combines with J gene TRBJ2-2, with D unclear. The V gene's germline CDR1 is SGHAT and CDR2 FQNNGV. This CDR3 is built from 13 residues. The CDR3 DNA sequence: TGTGCCAGCAGCTTTTTGAACGCCGGGGAGCTGTTTTTT. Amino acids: CASSFLNAGELFF.

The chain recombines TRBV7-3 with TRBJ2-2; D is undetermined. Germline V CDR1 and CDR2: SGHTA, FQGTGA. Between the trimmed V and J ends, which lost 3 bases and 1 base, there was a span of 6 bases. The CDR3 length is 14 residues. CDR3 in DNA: TGTGCCAGCAGCTTCTCGGGGAACACCGGGGAGCTGTTTTTT. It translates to CASSFSGNTGELFF.

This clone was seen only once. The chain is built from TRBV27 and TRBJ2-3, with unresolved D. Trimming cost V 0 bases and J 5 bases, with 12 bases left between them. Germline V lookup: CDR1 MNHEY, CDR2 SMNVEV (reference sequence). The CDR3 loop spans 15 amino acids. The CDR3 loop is CASSLSSVGKDTQYF. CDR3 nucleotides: TGTGCCAGCAGTTTATCTTCAGTTGGGAAAGATACGCAGTATTTT.

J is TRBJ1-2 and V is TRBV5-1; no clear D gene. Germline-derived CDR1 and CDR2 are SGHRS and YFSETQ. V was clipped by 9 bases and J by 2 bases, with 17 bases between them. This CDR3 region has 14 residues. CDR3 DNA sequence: TGCGCCAATGCCCCGGGGAAGGTAAACTATGGCTACACCTTC. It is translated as CANAPGKVNYGYTF.

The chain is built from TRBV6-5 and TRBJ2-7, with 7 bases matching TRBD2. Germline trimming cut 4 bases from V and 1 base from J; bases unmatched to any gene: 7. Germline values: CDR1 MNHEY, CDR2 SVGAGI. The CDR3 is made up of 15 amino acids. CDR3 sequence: CASSSGAGRSYEQYF. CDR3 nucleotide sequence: TGTGCCAGCAGTTCCGGAGCGGGGAGGTCCTACGAGCAGTACTTC.

CDR3 coding DNA: TGCGCCAGCAGCCAAGTAGGACAGGCCTTTGGAGAGCAGTACTTC. Amino acid sequence: CASSQVGQAFGEQYF. This rearrangement joins TRBV4-1 to TRBJ2-7, with TRBD1 identical over 7 bases. V shed 1 base and J 7 bases; nucleotides not matched to a gene: 10. The V gene's germline CDR1 is MGHRA and CDR2 YSYEKL. This CDR3 comprises 15 residues.

The CDR3 protein is CATRGRGNYNEQFF. The CDR3 DNA sequence: TGTGCCACCCGGGGCAGAGGAAACTACAATGAGCAGTTCTTC. This chain connects TRBV2 to TRBJ2-1; either TRBD1 or TRBD2 may supply D (5 bases each). V was cut by 10 bases and J by 3 bases, with 16 bases left in between. The CDR3 has 14 residues. Per germline, CDR1 SNHLY and CDR2 FYNNEI. Full variable domain (outside the CDR3, taken from reference TRBV2 and TRBJ2-1): EPEVTQTPSHQVTQMGQEVILRCVPISNHLYFYWYRQILGQKVEFLVSFYNNEISEKSEIFDDQFSVERPDGSNFTLKIRSTKLEDSAMYFCATRGRGNYNEQFFGPGTRLTVL.

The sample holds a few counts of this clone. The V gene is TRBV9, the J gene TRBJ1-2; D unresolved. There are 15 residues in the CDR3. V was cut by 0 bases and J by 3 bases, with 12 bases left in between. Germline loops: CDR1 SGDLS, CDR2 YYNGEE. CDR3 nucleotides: TGTGCCAGCAGCGTAGGTTGGGGTGGCGACTATGGCTACACCTTC. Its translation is CASSVGWGGDYGYTF.

This CDR3 is CASSQDRLEEGRVQGYTF. In DNA form, the CDR3 reads TGCGCCAGCAGCCAAGATAGGTTAGAGGAAGGGAGGGTTCAGGGCTACACCTTC. The chain links TRBV4-1 to TRBJ1-2; D gene uncertain. CDR1 is MGHRA and CDR2 is YSYEKL in the germline V gene. Deletions cut 0 bases from V and 8 bases from J, with 25 bases between. CDR3 size: 18 residues.

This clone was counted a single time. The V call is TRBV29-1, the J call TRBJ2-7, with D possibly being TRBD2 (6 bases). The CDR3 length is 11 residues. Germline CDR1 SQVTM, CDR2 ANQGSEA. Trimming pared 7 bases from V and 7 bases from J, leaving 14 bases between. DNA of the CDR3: TGCAGCGCCTCCGTTGGAGGGGAGCAGTACTTC. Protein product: CSASVGGEQYF.

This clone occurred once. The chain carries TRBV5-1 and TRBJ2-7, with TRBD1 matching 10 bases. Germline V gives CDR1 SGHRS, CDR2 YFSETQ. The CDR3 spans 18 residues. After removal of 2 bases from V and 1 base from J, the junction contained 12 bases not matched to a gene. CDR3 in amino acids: CASSLRSRDRGSSYEQYF. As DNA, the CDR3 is TGCGCCAGCAGCTTACGGTCCCGGGACAGGGGTAGTTCCTACGAGCAGTACTTC.

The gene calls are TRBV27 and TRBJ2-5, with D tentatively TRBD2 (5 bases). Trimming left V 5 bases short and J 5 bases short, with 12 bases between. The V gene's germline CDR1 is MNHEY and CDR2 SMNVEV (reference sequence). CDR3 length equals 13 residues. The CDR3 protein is CASSDSGGETQYF. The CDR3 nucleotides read TGTGCCAGCAGTGACTCAGGCGGGGAGACCCAGTACTTC.

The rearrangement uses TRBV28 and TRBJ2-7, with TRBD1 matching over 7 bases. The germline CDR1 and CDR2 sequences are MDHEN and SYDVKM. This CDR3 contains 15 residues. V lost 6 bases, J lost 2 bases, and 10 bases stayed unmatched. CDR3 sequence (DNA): TGTGCCAGCAGCCCTTACCGGGACAGTACCTACGAGCAGTACTTC. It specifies CASSPYRDSTYEQYF.

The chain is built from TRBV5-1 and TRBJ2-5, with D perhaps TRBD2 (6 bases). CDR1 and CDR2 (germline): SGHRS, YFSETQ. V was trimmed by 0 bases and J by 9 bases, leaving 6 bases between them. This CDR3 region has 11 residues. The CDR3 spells CASSLGGAQYF. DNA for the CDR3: TGCGCCAGCAGCTTGGGGGGGGCCCAGTACTTC.

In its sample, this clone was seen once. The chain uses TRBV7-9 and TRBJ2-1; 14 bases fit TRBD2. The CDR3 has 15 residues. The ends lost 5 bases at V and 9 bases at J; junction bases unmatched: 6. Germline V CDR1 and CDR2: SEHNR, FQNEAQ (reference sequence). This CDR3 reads CASSTTGLAGAEQFF. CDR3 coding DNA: TGTGCCAGCAGCACCACGGGACTAGCGGGGGCTGAGCAGTTCTTC.

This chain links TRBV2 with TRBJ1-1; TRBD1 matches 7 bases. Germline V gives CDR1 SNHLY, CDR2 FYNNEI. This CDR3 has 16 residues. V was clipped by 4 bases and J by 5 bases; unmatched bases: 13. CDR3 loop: CASSAPSQGLRTEAFF. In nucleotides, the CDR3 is TGTGCCAGCAGTGCTCCTTCACAGGGGCTGAGAACTGAAGCTTTCTTT. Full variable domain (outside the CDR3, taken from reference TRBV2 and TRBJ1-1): EPEVTQTPSHQVTQMGQEVILRCVPISNHLYFYWYRQILGQKVEFLVSFYNNEISEKSEIFDDQFSVERPDGSNFTLKIRSTKLEDSAMYFCASSAPSQGLRTEAFFGQGTRLTVV.

CDR3 loop: CAISDRTANYGYTF. CDR3 coding DNA: TGTGCCATCAGTGACCGGACGGCTAACTATGGCTACACCTTC. J is TRBJ1-2 and V is TRBV10-3; unclear D gene. The CDR3 totals 14 residues. The V gene's germline CDR1 is ENHRY and CDR2 SYGVKD. V lost 3 bases to trimming and J lost 0 bases, with 8 bases between them.

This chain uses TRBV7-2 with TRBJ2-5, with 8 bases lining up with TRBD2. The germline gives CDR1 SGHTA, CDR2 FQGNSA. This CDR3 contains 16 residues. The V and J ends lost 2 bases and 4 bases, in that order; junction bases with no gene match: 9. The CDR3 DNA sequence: TGTGCCAGCAGCTTATCCGGGACTAGATCCCCAGAGACCCAGTACTTC. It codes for CASSLSGTRSPETQYF.

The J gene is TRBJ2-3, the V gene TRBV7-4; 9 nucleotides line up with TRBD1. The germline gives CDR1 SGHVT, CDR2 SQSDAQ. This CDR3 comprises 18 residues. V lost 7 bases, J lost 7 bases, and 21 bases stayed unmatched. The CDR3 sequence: CASNNRDRESRGVNTQYF. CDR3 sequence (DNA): TGTGCCAGCAACAATCGGGACAGGGAAAGCCGTGGGGTCAATACGCAGTATTTT.

The CDR3 DNA follows: TGTGCCAGTAGCCCCCAAGCGGGGGTCATCGGGGAGCTGTTTTTT. Translation: CASSPQAGVIGELFF. This chain joins TRBV19 and TRBJ2-2; 8 bases are a match to TRBD2. V shed 6 bases and J 7 bases; nucleotides not matched to a gene: 10. Looked up from germline, CDR1 is LNHDA and CDR2 is SQIVND (reference sequence). The CDR3 totals 15 residues.

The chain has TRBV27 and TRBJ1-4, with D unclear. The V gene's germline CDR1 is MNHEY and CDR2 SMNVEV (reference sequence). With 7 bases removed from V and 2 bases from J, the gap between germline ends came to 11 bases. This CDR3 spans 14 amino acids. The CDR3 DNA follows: TGTGCCAGCATGGATTTCGCCACTAATGAAAAACTGTTTTTT. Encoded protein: CASMDFATNEKLFF.

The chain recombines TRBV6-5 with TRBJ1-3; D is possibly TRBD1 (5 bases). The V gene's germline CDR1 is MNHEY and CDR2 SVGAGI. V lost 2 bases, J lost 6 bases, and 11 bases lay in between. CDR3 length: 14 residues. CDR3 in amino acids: CASSYRGTENTIYF. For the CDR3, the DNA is TGTGCCAGCAGTTACAGGGGCACGGAAAACACCATATATTTT.

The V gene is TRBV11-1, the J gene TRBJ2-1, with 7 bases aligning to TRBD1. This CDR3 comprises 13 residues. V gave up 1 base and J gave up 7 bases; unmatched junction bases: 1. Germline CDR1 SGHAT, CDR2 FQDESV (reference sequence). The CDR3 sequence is CASSLGDRNEQFF. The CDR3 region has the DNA TGTGCCAGCAGCTTAGGGGACAGAAATGAGCAGTTCTTC.

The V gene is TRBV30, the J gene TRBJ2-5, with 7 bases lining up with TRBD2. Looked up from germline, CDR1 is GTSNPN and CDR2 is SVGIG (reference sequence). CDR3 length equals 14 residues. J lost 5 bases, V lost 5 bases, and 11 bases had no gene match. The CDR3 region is CAWGKAGRDETQYF. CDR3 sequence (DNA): TGTGCCTGGGGGAAAGCGGGGAGGGACGAGACCCAGTACTTC.

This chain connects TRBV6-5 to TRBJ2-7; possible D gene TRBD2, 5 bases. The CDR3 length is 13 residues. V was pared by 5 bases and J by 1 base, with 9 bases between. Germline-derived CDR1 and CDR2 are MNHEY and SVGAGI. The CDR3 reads CASSLPGSYEQYF. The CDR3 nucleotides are TGTGCCAGCAGTCTGCCGGGGTCCTACGAGCAGTACTTC.

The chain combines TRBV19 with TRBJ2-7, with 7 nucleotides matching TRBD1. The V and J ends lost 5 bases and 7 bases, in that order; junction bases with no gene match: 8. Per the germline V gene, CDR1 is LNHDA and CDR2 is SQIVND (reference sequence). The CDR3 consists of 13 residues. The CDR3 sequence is CASSLQGTSEQYF. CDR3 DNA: TGTGCCAGTAGTTTACAGGGGACCTCTGAGCAGTACTTC.

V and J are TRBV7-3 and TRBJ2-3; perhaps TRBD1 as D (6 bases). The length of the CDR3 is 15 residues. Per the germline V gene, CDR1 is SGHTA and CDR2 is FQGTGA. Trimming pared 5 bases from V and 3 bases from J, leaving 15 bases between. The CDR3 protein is CASSPQGVGTDTQYF. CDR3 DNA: TGTGCCAGCAGCCCACAGGGTGTAGGGACAGATACGCAGTATTTT.